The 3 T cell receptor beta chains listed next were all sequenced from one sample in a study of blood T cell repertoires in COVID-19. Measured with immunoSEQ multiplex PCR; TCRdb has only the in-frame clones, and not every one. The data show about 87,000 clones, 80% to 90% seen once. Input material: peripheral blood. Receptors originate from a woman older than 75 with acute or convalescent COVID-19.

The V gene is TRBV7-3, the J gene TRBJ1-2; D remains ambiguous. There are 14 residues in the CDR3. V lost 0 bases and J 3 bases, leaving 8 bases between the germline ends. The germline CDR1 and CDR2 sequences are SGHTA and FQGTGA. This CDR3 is CASSLTRSDYGYTF. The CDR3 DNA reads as TGTGCCAGCAGCTTAACGCGAAGTGACTATGGCTACACCTTC.

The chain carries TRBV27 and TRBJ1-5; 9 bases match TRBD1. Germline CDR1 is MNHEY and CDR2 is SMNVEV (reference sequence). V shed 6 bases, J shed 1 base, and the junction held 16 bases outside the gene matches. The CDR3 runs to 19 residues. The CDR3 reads CASSPKMTGGTLSNQPQHF. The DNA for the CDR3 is TGTGCCAGCAGCCCCAAAATGACAGGGGGTACCCTAAGCAATCAGCCCCAGCATTTT.

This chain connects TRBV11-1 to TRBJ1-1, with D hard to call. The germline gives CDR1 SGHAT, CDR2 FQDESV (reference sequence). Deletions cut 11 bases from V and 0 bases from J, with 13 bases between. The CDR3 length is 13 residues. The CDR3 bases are TGTGCCGTTAGTGGGCAGATGAACACTGAAGCTTTCTTT. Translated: CAVSGQMNTEAFF.